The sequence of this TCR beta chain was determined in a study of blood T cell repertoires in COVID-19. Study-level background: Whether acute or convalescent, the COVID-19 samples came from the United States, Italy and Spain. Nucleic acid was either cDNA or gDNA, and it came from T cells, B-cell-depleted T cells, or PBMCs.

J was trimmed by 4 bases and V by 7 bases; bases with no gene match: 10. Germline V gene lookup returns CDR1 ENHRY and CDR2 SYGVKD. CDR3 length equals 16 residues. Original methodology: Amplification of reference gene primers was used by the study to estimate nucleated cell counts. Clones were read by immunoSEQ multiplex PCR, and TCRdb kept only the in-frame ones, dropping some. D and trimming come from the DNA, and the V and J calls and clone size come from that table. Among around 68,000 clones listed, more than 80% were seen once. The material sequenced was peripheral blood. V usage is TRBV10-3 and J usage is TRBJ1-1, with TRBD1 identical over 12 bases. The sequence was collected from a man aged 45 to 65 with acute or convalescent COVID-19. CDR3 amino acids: CAITEGQGALGTEAFF. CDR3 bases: TGTGCCATCACCGAGGGACAGGGGGCTTTGGGCACTGAAGCTTTCTTT.